The 28 T cell receptor beta chains presented below share a single source sample, sequenced in a study of blood T cell repertoires in COVID-19. Only in-frame clones appear in the TCRdb table, and some are missing; sequencing was by immunoSEQ multiplex PCR. The sample yields under 15,000 clones, around 90% seen once. Sequences were obtained from peripheral blood. The origin of the receptors is a woman aged 70-85 years with active COVID-19.

The chain carries TRBV9 and TRBJ2-5, with a possible D match to TRBD1 (6 bases). CDR1 SGDLS and CDR2 YYNGEE come from the germline V gene. This CDR3 region has 14 residues. Deletions cut 6 bases from V and 7 bases from J, with 19 bases between. The DNA of the CDR3 is TGTGCCAGCACCTCGGGACAACTCCCAGGGACCCAGTACTTC. Translated: CASTSGQLPGTQYF.

The rearrangement links TRBV7-2 to TRBJ2-2; TRBD1 might be the D (5 bases). CDR1 SGHTA and CDR2 FQGNSA come from the germline V gene. V lost 3 bases, J lost 0 bases, and 8 bases lay in between. The CDR3 runs to 15 residues. DNA for the CDR3: TGTGCCAGCAGCTTTACAGGACCGAACACCGGGGAGCTGTTTTTT. This gives the protein CASSFTGPNTGELFF.

This CDR3 reads CARPGDRPYNEQFF. The CDR3 coding sequence is TGTGCCAGACCGGGGGACAGGCCCTACAATGAGCAGTTCTTC. V is TRBV19 and J is TRBJ2-1, with TRBD1 identical over 8 bases. Per the germline V gene, CDR1 is LNHDA and CDR2 is SQIVND (reference sequence). The CDR3 contains 14 residues. J lost 2 bases, V lost 9 bases, and 6 bases had no gene match.

This chain uses TRBV12-5 with TRBJ1-1; TRBD1 might be the D (5 bases). Germline values: CDR1 LGHNT, CDR2 FRNRAP. Trimming took 1 base from V and 2 from J, leaving 8 bases between them. The CDR3 runs 14 residues. CDR3 residues: CASGLGQPNTEAFF. Written as DNA, the CDR3 is TGTGCTAGTGGTTTGGGACAGCCAAACACTGAAGCTTTCTTT.

The V and J genes are TRBV4-1 and TRBJ2-7; 9 nucleotides agree with TRBD2. Germline V gene sequence: CDR1 MGHRA, CDR2 YSYEKL. V was pared by 0 bases and J by 6 bases, with 6 bases of the junction left unmatched. The CDR3 contains 15 residues. CDR3 sequence (DNA): TGCGCCAGCAGCCAAGATCCGCGGGAGGGTGCCGAGCAGTACTTC. This sequence encodes CASSQDPREGAEQYF.

The rearrangement uses TRBV19 and TRBJ2-2; 10 nucleotides align to TRBD2. Trimming took 6 bases from V and 5 from J; bases not matched to a gene: 9. Germline values: CDR1 LNHDA, CDR2 SQIVND (reference sequence). This CDR3 is built from 16 residues. The CDR3 loop reads CASRTPGLAETGELFF. CDR3 nucleotides: TGTGCCAGTAGGACCCCCGGACTAGCGGAAACCGGGGAGCTGTTTTTT. The full variable domain, its missing parts supplied by reference TRBV19 and TRBJ2-2, is DGGITQSPKYLFRKEGQNVTLSCEQNLNHDAMYWYRQDPGQGLRLIYYSQIVNDFQKGDIAEGYSVSREKKESFPLTVTSAQKNPTAFYLCASRTPGLAETGELFFGEGSRLTVL.

This chain connects TRBV7-9 to TRBJ1-2; TRBD1 agrees at 8 bases. V was pared by 1 base and J by 4 bases, with 8 bases of the junction left unmatched. CDR1 SEHNR and CDR2 FQNEAQ come from the germline V gene (reference sequence). This CDR3 is built from 16 residues. Here the CDR3 DNA reads TGTGCCAGCAGCTTAGGGACTGGACAGGGCCCCTATGGCTACACCTTC. Translating gives CASSLGTGQGPYGYTF. Full variable domain (missing parts from reference TRBV7-9 and TRBJ1-2): DTGVSQNPRHKITKRGQNVTFRCDPISEHNRLYWYRQTLGQGPEFLTYFQNEAQLEKSRLLSDRFSAERPKGSFSTLEIQRTEQGDSAMYLCASSLGTGQGPYGYTFGSGTRLTVV.

The chain links TRBV19 to TRBJ2-5; the D gene is possibly TRBD2 (5 bases). CDR3 length: 14 amino acids. The germline V and J ends were trimmed by 4 bases and 5 bases, with 14 bases remaining between them. Germline CDR1 reads LNHDA; CDR2 reads SQIVND (reference sequence). The CDR3 DNA reads TGTGCCAGTAGTACGAGGACTCCGGGGGAGACCCAGTACTTC. It codes for CASSTRTPGETQYF.

The CDR3 reads CASSRQPNQPQHF. DNA for the CDR3: TGTGCCAGTTCGCGACAGCCCAATCAGCCCCAGCATTTT. The chain has TRBV19 and TRBJ1-5, with D possibly being TRBD1 (5 bases). The CDR3 covers 13 residues. Trimming removed 8 bases at V and 3 bases at J, with 11 bases between. CDR1 is LNHDA, CDR2 SQIVND, per germline (reference sequence).

The V call is TRBV7-9, the J call TRBJ2-3; D might be TRBD2 (5 bases). This CDR3 region has 11 residues. With 8 bases removed from V and 6 bases from J, the gap between germline ends came to 9 bases. The germline CDR1 and CDR2 sequences are SEHNR and FQNEAQ (reference sequence). CDR3 DNA: TGTGCCAGCGCCCGCGGGGATACGCAGTATTTT. This gives the protein CASARGDTQYF.

The chain combines TRBV18 with TRBJ2-2; 8 nucleotides line up with TRBD1. The CDR3 extends over 17 amino acids. Trimming took 2 bases from V and 4 from J; bases not matched to a gene: 9. Germline V lookup: CDR1 KGHSH, CDR2 LQKENI. DNA for the CDR3: TGTGCCAGCTCACCATTGTCGGGACAGGTGTTCACCGGGGAGCTGTTTTTT. This gives the protein CASSPLSGQVFTGELFF.

The rearrangement links TRBV5-5 to TRBJ1-2, with D perhaps matching TRBD1 (6 bases). CDR3 length equals 14 residues. CDR1 is SGHKS, CDR2 YYEKEE, per germline (reference sequence). The V end lost 4 bases, the J end lost 4 bases, and 14 bases lay between the germline ends. CDR3 bases: TGTGCCAGCAGCCCTTCGGCAGGGGTCTATGGCTACACCTTC. This encodes CASSPSAGVYGYTF.

V usage is TRBV12-3 or TRBV12-4 and J usage is TRBJ1-6; D gene unclear. The CDR3 is 12 residues long. Trimming took 6 bases from V and 5 from J, leaving 5 bases between them. The CDR3 sequence is CASRRNNSPLHF. The CDR3 DNA reads TGTGCCAGCAGGAGAAATAATTCACCCCTCCACTTT.

This chain joins TRBV27 and TRBJ1-5; D might be TRBD1 (6 bases). This CDR3 comprises 14 residues. Germline CDR1 reads MNHEY; CDR2 reads SMNVEV (reference sequence). V lost 0 bases and J 6 bases, leaving 9 bases between the germline ends. Here the CDR3 reads CASSLSGGGQPQHF. CDR3 nucleotide sequence: TGTGCCAGCAGTTTATCAGGGGGTGGTCAGCCCCAGCATTTT.

This clone was detected once. V usage is TRBV27 and J usage is TRBJ2-7; 9 bases line up with TRBD1. The CDR3 loop spans 14 amino acids. V gave up 3 bases and J gave up 5 bases; unmatched junction bases: 5. Germline CDR1 MNHEY, CDR2 SMNVEV (reference sequence). CDR3 region: CASSFGTGYNEQYF. The CDR3 bases are TGTGCCAGCAGTTTCGGGACAGGGTATAACGAGCAGTACTTC.

This rearrangement joins TRBV4-3 to TRBJ2-5; D not resolved. CDR3 size: 16 residues. V was trimmed by 1 base and J by 1 base, leaving 13 bases between them. Germline-derived CDR1 and CDR2 are LGHNA and YSLEER. The CDR3: CASSQGRGAPQETQYF. Here the CDR3 DNA reads TGCGCCAGCAGCCAAGGGCGTGGAGCCCCCCAAGAGACCCAGTACTTC.

The chain uses TRBV6-2 or TRBV6-3 and TRBJ2-4, with 7 positions matching TRBD2. This CDR3 region has 15 residues. Germline-derived CDR1 and CDR2 are MNHEY and SVGEGT. V dropped 5 bases and J dropped 0; count of bases not matched to a gene: 4. CDR3 residues: CASSLAELAKNIQYF. The CDR3 nucleotides read TGTGCCAGCAGTCTAGCGGAGCTAGCCAAAAACATTCAGTACTTC.

The genes are TRBV7-2 and TRBJ2-4; 10 positions match TRBD1. Germline values: CDR1 SGHTA, CDR2 FQGNSA. The CDR3 spans 13 residues. With V trimmed by 5 bases and J by 7 bases, 2 bases remained unmatched. The CDR3 DNA is TGTGCCAGCAGCCCGGACAGGGGGAACATTCAGTACTTC. Encoded protein: CASSPDRGNIQYF.

This chain joins TRBV2 and TRBJ2-3; 9 positions agree with TRBD2. This CDR3 region has 16 residues. V was clipped by 4 bases and J by 3 bases; unmatched bases: 8. Looked up from germline, CDR1 is SNHLY and CDR2 is FYNNEI. The CDR3 loop reads CASSGRASGATDTQYF. CDR3 nucleotide sequence: TGTGCCAGCAGTGGAAGAGCTAGCGGGGCAACAGATACGCAGTATTTT.

The V gene is TRBV10-3, the J gene TRBJ2-5; possibly TRBD1 for D (6 bases). CDR3 length equals 16 residues. Germline values: CDR1 ENHRY, CDR2 SYGVKD. The V end was cut by 1 base, the J end by 5 bases, with 17 bases between. CDR3 region: CAISEWARGNQETQYF. Written as DNA, the CDR3 is TGTGCCATCAGTGAGTGGGCCAGGGGAAATCAGGAGACCCAGTACTTC.

V usage is TRBV27 and J usage is TRBJ2-3; 9 bases are a match to TRBD2. Per the germline V gene, CDR1 is MNHEY and CDR2 is SMNVEV (reference sequence). This CDR3 has 15 residues. V was pared by 3 bases and J by 0 bases, with 1 base of the junction left unmatched. The CDR3 is CASSFLAGSTDTQYF. As DNA, the CDR3 is TGTGCCAGCAGTTTCCTAGCGGGAAGCACAGATACGCAGTATTTT.

The V call is TRBV11-2, the J call TRBJ2-1, with 8 bases identical to TRBD1. J gave up 8 bases and V 3 bases, and 12 bases lay outside the gene matches. This CDR3 is built from 16 residues. CDR1 is SGHAT, CDR2 FQNNGV, per germline. The CDR3 spells CASSFSGGRFSHEQFF. The CDR3 bases are TGTGCCAGCAGCTTTTCAGGGGGCCGGTTTTCGCATGAGCAGTTCTTC.

The gene calls are TRBV27 and TRBJ2-5; weak D call: TRBD2 (6 bases). The length of the CDR3 is 13 residues. The germline gives CDR1 MNHEY, CDR2 SMNVEV (reference sequence). V lost 5 bases and J lost 0, with 7 bases in between. CDR3 region: CASSPSDQETQYF. In DNA, the CDR3 is TGTGCCAGCAGTCCTAGCGACCAAGAGACCCAGTACTTC.

This clone was seen just once. The chain has TRBV7-2 and TRBJ1-2; tentatively, D is TRBD1 (6 bases). Germline assignment: CDR1 SGHTA and CDR2 FQGNSA. With 2 bases removed from V and 7 bases from J, the gap between germline ends came to 17 bases. The CDR3 length is 15 residues. CDR3 nucleotides: TGTGCCAGCAGCTTAAGTTCAGGGGTGGGGAGTGGCTACACCTTC. Its protein product is CASSLSSGVGSGYTF.

In this sample, this clone turned up once. This chain joins TRBV13 and TRBJ1-2; the D gene is possibly TRBD1 (5 bases). The CDR3 loop spans 13 amino acids. Trimming left V 1 base short and J 7 bases short, with 10 bases between. The germline V gene encodes CDR1 PRHDT and CDR2 FYEKMQ (reference sequence). The CDR3: CASSLDRGFGYTF. Written as DNA, the CDR3 is TGTGCCAGCAGCTTAGATCGGGGGTTTGGCTACACCTTC.

The V gene is TRBV27, the J gene TRBJ2-1; weak D call: TRBD1 (7 bases). The V gene's germline CDR1 is MNHEY and CDR2 SMNVEV (reference sequence). Deletions cut 2 bases from V and 3 bases from J, with 11 bases between. The CDR3 is 15 residues long. The CDR3 bases are TGTGCCAGCAGTTTAGGAGGGGGCAACTACAATGAGCAGTTCTTC. Protein: CASSLGGGNYNEQFF.

The chain is built from TRBV6-5 and TRBJ2-5; D not resolved. Deletions cut 0 bases from V and 1 base from J, with 6 bases between. Germline CDR1 is MNHEY and CDR2 is SVGAGI. This CDR3 region has 14 residues. The CDR3 DNA reads TGTGCCAGCAGTTACTCACAAATCCAAGAGACCCAGTACTTC. Translation: CASSYSQIQETQYF.

This chain links TRBV5-1 with TRBJ1-1; D is unresolved. The CDR3 runs 14 residues. V was shortened by 5 bases and J by 0 bases, with 11 bases between the two germline ends. Germline CDR1 reads SGHRS; CDR2 reads YFSETQ. The CDR3 DNA sequence: TGCGCCAGCAGGCAATCGGGGATGAACACTGAAGCTTTCTTT. Translation gives CASRQSGMNTEAFF.